A single T cell receptor (beta chain) is shown here with its context. In the original workflow: Estimates of nucleated cell counts were drawn from the amplification of reference gene primers. Profiling relied on immunoSEQ multiplex PCR, and the TCRdb table lists in-frame clones only, not all of them. The DNA was the basis for D and trimming; V, J and clone size are from that table. The sample contains roughly 200,000 clones, 85% to 90% of which appear only once. This sample is drawn from a study of blood T cell repertoires in COVID-19. Turning to the study itself: Donors in the United States, Italy and Spain gave samples during acute or convalescent COVID-19. T cells, B-cell-depleted T cells, or PBMCs supplied cDNA or gDNA.

This CDR3 contains 15 residues. V was trimmed by 4 bases and J by 0 bases, leaving 10 bases between them. Germline V gene lookup returns CDR1 SGHRS and CDR2 YFSETQ. Cohort allocation depended upon clinical history that participants reported. The sequenced sample was PBMCs or T cells enriched from blood (not recorded which). The receptor comes from a woman aged 25 to 45 with acute COVID-19. The gene calls are TRBV5-1 and TRBJ2-2, with D possibly matching TRBD1 (7 bases). In DNA, the CDR3 is TGCGCCAGCAGCGCGGGGACAGCGAACACCGGGGAGCTGTTTTTT. This translates into CASSAGTANTGELFF.